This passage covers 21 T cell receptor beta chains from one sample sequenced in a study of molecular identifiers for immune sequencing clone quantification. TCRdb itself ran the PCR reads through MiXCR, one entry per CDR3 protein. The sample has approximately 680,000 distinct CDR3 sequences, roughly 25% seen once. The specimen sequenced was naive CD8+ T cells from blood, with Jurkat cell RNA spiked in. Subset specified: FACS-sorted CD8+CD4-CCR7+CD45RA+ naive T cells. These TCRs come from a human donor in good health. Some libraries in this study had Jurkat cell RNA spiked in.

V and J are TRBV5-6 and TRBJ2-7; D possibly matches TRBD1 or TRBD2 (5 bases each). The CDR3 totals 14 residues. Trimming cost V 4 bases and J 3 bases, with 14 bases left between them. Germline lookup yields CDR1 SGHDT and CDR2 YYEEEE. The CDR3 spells CASSILGPNYEQYF. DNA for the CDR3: TGTGCCAGCAGCATCCTGGGACCCAACTACGAGCAGTACTTC. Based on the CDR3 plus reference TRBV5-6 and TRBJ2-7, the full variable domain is DAGVTQSPTHLIKTRGQQVTLRCSPKSGHDTVSWYQQALGQGPQFIFQYYEEEERQRGNFPDRFSGHQFPNYSSELNVNALLLGDSALYLCASSILGPNYEQYFGPGTRLTVT.

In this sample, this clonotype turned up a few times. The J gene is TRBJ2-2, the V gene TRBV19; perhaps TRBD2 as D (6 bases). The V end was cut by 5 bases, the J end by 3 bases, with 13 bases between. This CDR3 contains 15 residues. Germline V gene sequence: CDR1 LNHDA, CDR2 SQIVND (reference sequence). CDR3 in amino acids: CASSVGTVHTGELFF. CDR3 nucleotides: TGTGCCAGTAGTGTGGGGACTGTCCACACCGGGGAGCTGTTTTTT.

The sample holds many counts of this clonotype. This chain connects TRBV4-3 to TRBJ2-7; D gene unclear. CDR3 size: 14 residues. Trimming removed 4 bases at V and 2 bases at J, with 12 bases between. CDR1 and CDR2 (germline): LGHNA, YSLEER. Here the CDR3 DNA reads TGCGCCAGCAGCCCGAGCCCTGGCACCTACGAGCAGTACTTC. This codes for CASSPSPGTYEQYF.

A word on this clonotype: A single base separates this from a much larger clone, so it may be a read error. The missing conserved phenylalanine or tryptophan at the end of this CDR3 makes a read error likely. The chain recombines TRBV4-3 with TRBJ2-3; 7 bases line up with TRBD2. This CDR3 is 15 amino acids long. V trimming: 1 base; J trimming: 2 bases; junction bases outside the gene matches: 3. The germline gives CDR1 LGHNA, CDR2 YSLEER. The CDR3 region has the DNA TGCGCCAGCAGCCAAGGAGCGGGGATCACAGATACGCAGTATCTT. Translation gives CASSQGAGITDTQYL.

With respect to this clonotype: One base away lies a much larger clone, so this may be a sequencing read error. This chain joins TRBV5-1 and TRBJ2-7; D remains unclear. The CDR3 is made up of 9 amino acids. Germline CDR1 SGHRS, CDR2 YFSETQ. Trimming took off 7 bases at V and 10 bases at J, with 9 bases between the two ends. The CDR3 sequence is CASHPAQYF. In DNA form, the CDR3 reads TGCGCCAGCCACCCGGCCCAGTACTTC.

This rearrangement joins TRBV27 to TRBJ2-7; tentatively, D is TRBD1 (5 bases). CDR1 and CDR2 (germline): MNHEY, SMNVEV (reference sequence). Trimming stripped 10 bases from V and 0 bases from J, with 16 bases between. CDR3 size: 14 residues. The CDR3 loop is CATSLVDNSYEQYF. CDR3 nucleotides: TGTGCCACATCCCTGGTGGACAACTCCTACGAGCAGTACTTC.

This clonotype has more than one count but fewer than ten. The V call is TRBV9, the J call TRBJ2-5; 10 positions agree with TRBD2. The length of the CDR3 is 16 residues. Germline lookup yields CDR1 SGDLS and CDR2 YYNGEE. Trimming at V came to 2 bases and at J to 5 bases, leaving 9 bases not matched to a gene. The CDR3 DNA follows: TGTGCCAGCAGCGTTAGCGGGAGGACGGGTTGGGAGACCCAGTACTTC. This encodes CASSVSGRTGWETQYF.

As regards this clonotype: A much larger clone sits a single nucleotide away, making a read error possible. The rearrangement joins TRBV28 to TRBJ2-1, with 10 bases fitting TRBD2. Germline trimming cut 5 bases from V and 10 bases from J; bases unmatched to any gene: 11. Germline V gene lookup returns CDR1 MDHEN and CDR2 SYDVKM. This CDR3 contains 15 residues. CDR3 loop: CASSTSGALSYEQFF. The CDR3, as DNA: TGTGCCAGCAGTACTAGCGGGGCCCTCTCCTACGAGCAGTTCTTC.

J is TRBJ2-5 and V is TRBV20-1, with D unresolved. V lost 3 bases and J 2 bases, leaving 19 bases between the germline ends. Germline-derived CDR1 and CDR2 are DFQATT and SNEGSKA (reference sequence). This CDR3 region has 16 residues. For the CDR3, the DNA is TGCAGTGCTAGGGACCTGCTAGTGTCTATACAAGAGACCCAGTACTTC. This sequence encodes CSARDLLVSIQETQYF.

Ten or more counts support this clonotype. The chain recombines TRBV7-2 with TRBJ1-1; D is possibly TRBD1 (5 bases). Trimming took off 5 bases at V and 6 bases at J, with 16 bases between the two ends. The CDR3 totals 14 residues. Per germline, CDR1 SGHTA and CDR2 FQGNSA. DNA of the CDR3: TGTGCCAGCAGCGAAATACGGGGCGAGGCTGAAGCTTTCTTT. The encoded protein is CASSEIRGEAEAFF.

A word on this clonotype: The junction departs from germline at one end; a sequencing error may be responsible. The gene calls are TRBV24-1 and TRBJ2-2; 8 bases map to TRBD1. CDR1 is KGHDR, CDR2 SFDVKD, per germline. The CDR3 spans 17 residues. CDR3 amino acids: CASSDLGGTGNTGELFF. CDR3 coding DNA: TGTGCCTCCAGTGATTTGGGCGGGACAGGGAACACCGGGGAGCTGTTTTTT.

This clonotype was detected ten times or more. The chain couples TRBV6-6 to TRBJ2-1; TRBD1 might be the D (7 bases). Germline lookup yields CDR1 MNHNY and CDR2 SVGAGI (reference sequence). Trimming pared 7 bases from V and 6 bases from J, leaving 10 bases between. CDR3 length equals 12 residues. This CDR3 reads CASNQGGNEQFF. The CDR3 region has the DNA TGTGCCAGCAATCAGGGGGGCAATGAGCAGTTCTTC.

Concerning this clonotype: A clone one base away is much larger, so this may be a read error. CDR3 loop: CASSQEIVGQINYGSTF. The CDR3, as DNA: TGCGCCAGCAGCCAAGAAATAGTAGGACAGATTAACTATGGCTCCACCTTC. The chain has TRBV4-3 and TRBJ1-2; the D gene is possibly TRBD1 (6 bases). CDR1 LGHNA and CDR2 YSLEER come from the germline V gene. There are 17 residues in the CDR3.

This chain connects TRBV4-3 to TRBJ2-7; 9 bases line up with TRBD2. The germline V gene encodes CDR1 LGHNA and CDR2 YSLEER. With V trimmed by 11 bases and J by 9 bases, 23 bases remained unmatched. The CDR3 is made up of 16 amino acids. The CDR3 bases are TGCGCCCGCCGCCCCGGGGGGCCTCGCGGGGGGGCTGCGCAGTACTTC. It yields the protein CARRPGGPRGGAAQYF.

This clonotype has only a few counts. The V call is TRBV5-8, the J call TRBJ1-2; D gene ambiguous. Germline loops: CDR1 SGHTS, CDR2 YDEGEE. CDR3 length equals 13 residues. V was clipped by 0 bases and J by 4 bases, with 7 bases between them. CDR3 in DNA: TGTGCCAGCAGCTTGGCAGCAGGCTATGGCTACACCTTC. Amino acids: CASSLAAGYGYTF. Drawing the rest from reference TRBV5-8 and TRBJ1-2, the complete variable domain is EAGVTQSPTHLIKTRGQQATLRCSPISGHTSVYWYQQALGLGLQFLLWYDEGEERNRGNFPPRFSGRQFPNYSSELNVNALELEDSALYLCASSLAAGYGYTFGSGTRLTVV.

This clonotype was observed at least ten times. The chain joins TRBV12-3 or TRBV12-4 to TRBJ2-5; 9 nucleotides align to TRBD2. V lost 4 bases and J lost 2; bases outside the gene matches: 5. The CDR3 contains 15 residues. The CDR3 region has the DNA TGTGCCAGCAGTTCCAGACTAGCGGTACAAGAGACCCAGTACTTC. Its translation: CASSSRLAVQETQYF.

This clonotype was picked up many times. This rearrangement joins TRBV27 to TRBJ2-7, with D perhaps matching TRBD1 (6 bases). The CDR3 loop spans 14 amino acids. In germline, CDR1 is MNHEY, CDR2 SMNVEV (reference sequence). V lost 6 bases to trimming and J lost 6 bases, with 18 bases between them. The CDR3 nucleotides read TGTGCCAGCAGCCGCGCGGACAGTCTCTTCGAGCAGTACTTC. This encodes CASSRADSLFEQYF.

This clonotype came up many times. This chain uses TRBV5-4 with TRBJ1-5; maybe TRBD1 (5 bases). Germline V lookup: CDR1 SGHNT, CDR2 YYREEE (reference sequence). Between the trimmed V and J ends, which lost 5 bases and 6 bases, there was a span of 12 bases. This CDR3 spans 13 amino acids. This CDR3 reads CASSLGASQPQHF. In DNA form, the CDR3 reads TGTGCCAGCAGTCTCGGGGCGAGTCAGCCCCAGCATTTT.

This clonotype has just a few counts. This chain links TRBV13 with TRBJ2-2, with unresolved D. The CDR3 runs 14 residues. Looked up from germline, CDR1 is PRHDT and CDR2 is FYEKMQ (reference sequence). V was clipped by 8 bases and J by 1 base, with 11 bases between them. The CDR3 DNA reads TGTGCCAGCCGCGCGACCCTGAACACCGGGGAGCTGTTTTTT. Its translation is CASRATLNTGELFF.

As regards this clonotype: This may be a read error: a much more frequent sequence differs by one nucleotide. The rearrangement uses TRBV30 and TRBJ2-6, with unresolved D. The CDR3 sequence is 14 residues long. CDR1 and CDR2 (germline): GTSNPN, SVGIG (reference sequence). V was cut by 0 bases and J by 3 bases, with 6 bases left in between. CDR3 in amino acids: CAWSVGFGANVLTF. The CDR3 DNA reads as TGTGCCTGGAGTGTGGGCTTTGGGGCCAACGTCCTGACTTTC.

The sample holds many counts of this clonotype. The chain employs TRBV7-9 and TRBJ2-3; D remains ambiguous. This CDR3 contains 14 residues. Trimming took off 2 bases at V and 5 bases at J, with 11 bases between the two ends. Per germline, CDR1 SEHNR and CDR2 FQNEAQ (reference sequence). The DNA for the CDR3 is TGTGCCAGCAGCTTACCCTCTGACGGAGATACGCAGTATTTT. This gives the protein CASSLPSDGDTQYF.